This T cell receptor (beta chain) came from a study of Ad26.COV2.S vaccination and SARS-CoV-2 variants. Study at large: Donor had been placed in the Ad26.COV2.S arm of the COV1001 trial. By the intramuscular route, Ad26.COV2.S was given once, or twice 56 days apart. Whole-study findings and limits: CD8+ and CD4+ T cells specific for spike reportedly responded with substantial breadth after vaccination. Measures of TCR breadth and depth may have fallen short of total T cell responses.

Here immunoSEQ multiplex PCR was the method, and the copy in TCRdb shows in-frame clones only, minus some. The sample records about 680,000 clones, around 90% being singletons. Remarks on this clone: Its target is not known.

From germline, CDR1 is SNHLY and CDR2 FYNNEI. The CDR3 has 14 amino acids. The V gene lost 8 bases and the J gene lost 8 bases, with 18 bases spanning the gap. Treatment: some 20 received Ad26.COV2.S at low or high dose, single or two shots; roughly five received placebo; per-sample allocation not given. Collection of samples fell on day 63 after the first vaccine or placebo injection. This TCR was sampled from a person between 18 and 60 years old who received the Ad26.COV2.S COVID-19 vaccine or a placebo. The material sequenced was peripheral blood, taken in a trial of Ad26.COV2.S vaccine versus placebo. The chain is built from TRBV2 and TRBJ1-4; D is undetermined. The CDR3 loop reads CASVWTAKSEKLFF. In DNA form, the CDR3 reads TGTGCCAGCGTTTGGACGGCCAAAAGCGAAAAACTGTTTTTT. The full variable domain, with the rest looked up from reference TRBV2 and TRBJ1-4, is EPEVTQTPSHQVTQMGQEVILRCVPISNHLYFYWYRQILGQKVEFLVSFYNNEISEKSEIFDDQFSVERPDGSNFTLKIRSTKLEDSAMYFCASVWTAKSEKLFFGSGTQLSVL.